Shown below are 13 T cell receptor beta chains from a single sample sequenced in a study of post-analysis software for immune sequencing data. Their antigen targets remain unknown. Study-level points and caveats: Compared with controls, patients had more of 4 to 6 TRBV segments, including TRBV5-6, TRBV5-1 and TRBV20-1.

Researchers reported that TCR beta cDNA libraries carried unique molecular identifiers. MiXCR was run by TCRdb on the PCR reads, yielding one entry per CDR3 protein. This sample yields around 440,000 distinct CDR3 sequences, of which 40% to 55% are seen a single time; 12% belongs to the top ten. The material sequenced was blood. These receptors all come from a girl aged 10 to 17 with multiple sclerosis.

With respect to this clonotype: Being one base from a much bigger clone, this may be a read error. The V gene is TRBV12-3 or TRBV12-4, the J gene TRBJ2-7, with D maybe TRBD2 (6 bases). The length of the CDR3 is 12 residues. The CDR3 region is CAGSPGGVEQYF. CDR3 bases: TGTGCCGGCAGCCCCGGAGGGGTCGAGCAGTACTTC.

This clonotype occurred a few times. V and J are TRBV28 and TRBJ2-7; maybe TRBD2 (5 bases). The J call may not be correct, given that the DNA end is closer to TRBJ2-5. This CDR3 is built from 14 residues. CDR1 is MDHEN, CDR2 SYDVKM, per germline. The CDR3 nucleotides read TGTGCCAGCAGCTCCCCGCCGGAGGACGTGACCCAGTACTTC. The encoded protein is CASSSPPEDVTQYF.

This clonotype has a handful of counts. This sequence joins TRBV7-9 and TRBJ2-5; D perhaps matches TRBD1 (6 bases). CDR1 and CDR2 (germline): SEHNR, FQNEAQ (reference sequence). Trimming took 0 bases from V and 5 from J, leaving 13 bases between them. CDR3 length: 15 amino acids. CDR3 bases: TGTGCCAGCAGCTTAGCACCGGACAGTCGGGAGACCCAGTACTTC. Its protein product is CASSLAPDSRETQYF.

In the case of this clonotype: A junction end diverges from the germline sequence, so it may reflect a read error. V is TRBV5-1 and J is TRBJ1-1, with a tentative D call TRBD1 (6 bases). Germline-derived CDR1 and CDR2 are SGHRS and YFSETQ. The CDR3 covers 15 residues. Here the CDR3 reads CASSPMTGVNAEAFF. The CDR3 nucleotides are TGCGCCAGCAGCCCGATGACAGGTGTGAACGCTGAAGCTTTCTTT.

The chain employs TRBV7-2 and TRBJ2-7; a possible D gene is TRBD2 (6 bases). The tail of the sequence fits TRBJ2-4 better, so the J call may be wrong. Per germline, CDR1 SGHTA and CDR2 FQGNSA. The CDR3 contains 12 residues. CDR3 residues: CASGGNGSIQYF. CDR3 DNA: TGTGCTTCGGGCGGGAATGGGAGCATTCAGTACTTC.

This chain links TRBV5-1 with TRBJ2-5, with TRBD1 as a possible D gene (5 bases). The J call could be wrong; TRBJ2-7 is a better fit for the DNA end. The germline CDR1 and CDR2 sequences are SGHRS and YFSETQ. The CDR3 runs 13 residues. In DNA, the CDR3 is TGCGCCAGCAGCCTGGAGACAGACTACGAGCAGTACTTC. This sequence encodes CASSLETDYEQYF.

This clonotype has only a few counts. The rearrangement joins TRBV20-1 to TRBJ1-2; D not resolved. The V and J ends lost 0 bases and 3 bases respectively, with 5 bases between them. In germline, CDR1 is DFQATT, CDR2 SNEGSKA (reference sequence). CDR3 length: 12 residues. CDR3 region: CSARDLDYGYTF. In DNA form, the CDR3 reads TGCAGTGCTAGAGATTTGGACTATGGCTACACCTTC.

This chain uses TRBV29-1 with TRBJ2-7; D perhaps matches TRBD1 (5 bases). Germline loops: CDR1 SQVTM, CDR2 ANQGSEA. The CDR3 runs to 15 residues. Trimming took 4 bases from V and 2 from J, leaving 18 bases between them. The CDR3 loop is CSVGLTRTWTYEQYF. The CDR3 nucleotides are TGCAGCGTTGGGCTGACGAGGACATGGACCTACGAGCAGTACTTC.

This chain joins TRBV10-3 and TRBJ1-5; a weak D match, TRBD1 (6 bases). This CDR3 is built from 15 residues. Deletions cut 4 bases from V and 4 bases from J, with 14 bases between. From germline, CDR1 is ENHRY and CDR2 SYGVKD. CDR3: CAISGGAGANQPQHF. In DNA form, the CDR3 reads TGTGCCATCAGTGGGGGGGCCGGCGCTAATCAGCCCCAGCATTTT.

V gene TRBV28 combines with J gene TRBJ2-1; 7 bases agree with TRBD1. The CDR3 contains 15 residues. Germline V gene data show CDR1 as MDHEN and CDR2 as SYDVKM. J was trimmed by 13 bases and V by 4 bases; bases with no gene match: 16. CDR3 nucleotide sequence: TGTGCCAGCAGTTCTCCGGACAGGATCGTGGAGACCCAGTTCTTC. It is translated as CASSSPDRIVETQFF.

The rearrangement joins TRBV30 to TRBJ1-1, with D possibly being TRBD1 (5 bases). Germline CDR1 is GTSNPN and CDR2 is SVGIG (reference sequence). The CDR3 extends over 13 amino acids. Trimming stripped 0 bases from V and 4 bases from J, with 9 bases between. The CDR3 DNA follows: TGTGCCTGGAGTGTACAGGCCGGCACTGAAGCTTTCTTT. It yields the protein CAWSVQAGTEAFF.

Comment on this clonotype: A read error may explain this, as a much larger clone is one base away. The chain recombines TRBV29-1 with TRBJ2-1; 7 bases match TRBD2. The CDR3 length is 14 residues. Germline V gene sequence: CDR1 SQVTM, CDR2 ANQGSEA. The CDR3 is CGGVRAGTTNEQFF. In DNA form, the CDR3 reads TGCGGCGGCGTACGAGCGGGAACTACCAATGAGCAGTTCTTC.

The chain carries TRBV5-1 and TRBJ2-1; D possibly corresponds to TRBD1 (6 bases). This CDR3 is built from 18 residues. Germline assignment: CDR1 SGHRS and CDR2 YFSETQ. V shed 0 bases and J shed 0 bases, with 16 bases lying between them. The chain's CDR3 is CASSLGGRAVISYNEQFF. For the CDR3, the DNA is TGCGCCAGCAGCTTGGGGGGGCGGGCGGTCATCTCCTACAATGAGCAGTTCTTC.